The 20 T cell receptor beta chains listed next were all sequenced from one sample in a study of Ad26.COV2.S vaccination and SARS-CoV-2 variants. Libraries were prepared by immunoSEQ multiplex PCR; TCRdb keeps only in-frame clonotypes and omits some of them. The table has approximately 350,000 clones, about nine tenths seen once. The sample's treatment: around 19 received Ad26.COV2.S at low or high dose, single or two shots; roughly 5 received placebo; per-sample allocation not given. Sample collection was performed on day 63 after the first vaccine or placebo injection. Here the sequenced sample was peripheral blood, taken in a trial of Ad26.COV2.S vaccine versus placebo. The receptors were sampled from a person between 18 and 59 years old who received the Ad26.COV2.S COVID-19 vaccine or a placebo.

This rearrangement joins TRBV5-4 to TRBJ2-5; tentative D call: TRBD2 (6 bases). The CDR3 has 13 amino acids. Germline V gene lookup returns CDR1 SGHNT and CDR2 YYREEE (reference sequence). V was shortened by 4 bases and J by 2 bases, with 9 bases between the two germline ends. The chain's CDR3 is CASSRLEQETQYF. The CDR3 nucleotides read TGTGCCAGCAGCCGACTAGAGCAAGAGACCCAGTACTTC.

V usage is TRBV7-8 and J usage is TRBJ1-2; 9 nucleotides line up with TRBD1. The V and J ends lost 4 bases and 4 bases, in that order; junction bases with no gene match: 10. CDR1 is SGHVS, CDR2 FQNEAQ, per germline. This CDR3 region has 16 residues. CDR3 amino acids: CASSSFRTGAVYGYTF. CDR3 bases: TGTGCCAGCAGCTCCTTCCGGACAGGGGCCGTCTATGGCTACACCTTC.

The chain uses TRBV5-1 and TRBJ1-1; D gene uncertain. Trimming left V 6 bases short and J 0 bases short, with 9 bases between. CDR1 SGHRS and CDR2 YFSETQ come from the germline V gene. CDR3 size: 13 residues. The DNA of the CDR3 is TGCGCCAGCATGGTGGGTGTGAACACTGAAGCTTTCTTT. It specifies CASMVGVNTEAFF.

The CDR3 DNA sequence: TGTGCCAGCAGCCAAAGGACAGGGTGGAGGTCACCCCTCCACTTT. Translation gives CASSQRTGWRSPLHF. The chain couples TRBV3-1 (or the pseudogene TRBV3-2) to TRBJ1-6; 8 nucleotides line up with TRBD1. The trim removed 2 bases at V and 10 bases at J, leaving 7 bases unmatched. Looked up from germline, CDR1 is LGHDT and CDR2 is YNNKEL (reference sequence). The CDR3 loop spans 15 amino acids.

This clone was observed once. The V and J genes are TRBV27 and TRBJ2-5; D gene unclear. Germline V gene data show CDR1 as MNHEY and CDR2 as SMNVEV (reference sequence). The CDR3 consists of 11 residues. V lost 5 bases and J 3 bases, leaving 4 bases between the germline ends. In DNA form, the CDR3 reads TGTGCCAGCAGTGAAAAAGAGACCCAGTACTTC. Its translation is CASSEKETQYF.

The chain carries TRBV5-4 and TRBJ1-1, with D possibly matching TRBD1 (5 bases). The germline V gene encodes CDR1 SGHNT and CDR2 YYREEE (reference sequence). The CDR3 runs 14 residues. V shed 0 bases and J shed 7 bases, with 13 bases lying between them. CDR3 DNA sequence: TGTGCCAGCAGCTTGGAATCAGGGCTTCTTGAAGCTTTCTTT. It codes for CASSLESGLLEAFF.

V gene TRBV18 combines with J gene TRBJ1-1; 9 nucleotides line up with TRBD1. The V gene end was trimmed by 3 bases and the J gene end by 4 bases; junction bases not matched to a gene: 15. Germline V gene data show CDR1 as KGHSH and CDR2 as LQKENI. This CDR3 comprises 18 residues. As DNA, the CDR3 is TGTGCCAGCTCACCTGAACTTGTAGGACAGGGGTTTAGCACTGAAGCTTTCTTT. This sequence encodes CASSPELVGQGFSTEAFF.

The genes are TRBV6-1 and TRBJ2-7; the D is unclear. The CDR3 extends over 14 amino acids. Germline V CDR1 and CDR2: MNHNS, SASEGT. The V end lost 1 base, the J end lost 6 bases, and 13 bases lay between the germline ends. The CDR3 region is CASSEVSVVSEQYF. CDR3 DNA sequence: TGTGCCAGCAGTGAAGTCAGCGTGGTTAGCGAGCAGTACTTC.

V usage is TRBV19 and J usage is TRBJ1-6; D is possibly TRBD1 (6 bases). This CDR3 comprises 14 residues. Germline V gene data show CDR1 as LNHDA and CDR2 as SQIVND (reference sequence). V dropped 3 bases and J dropped 7 bases, with 10 bases sitting between them. CDR3 in amino acids: CASSMRQENSPLHF. CDR3 DNA sequence: TGTGCCAGTAGTATGAGACAGGAAAATTCACCCCTCCACTTT.

The chain combines TRBV18 with TRBJ2-7; the D is unclear. Trimming cost V 3 bases and J 9 bases, with 9 bases left between them. Germline V gene sequence: CDR1 KGHSH, CDR2 LQKENI. The CDR3 consists of 11 residues. This chain's CDR3 is CASSPGDAQYF. CDR3 DNA sequence: TGTGCCAGCTCACCGGGTGATGCGCAGTACTTC.

This chain links TRBV9 with TRBJ1-2, with D hard to call. Germline-derived CDR1 and CDR2 are SGDLS and YYNGEE. The V and J ends lost 0 bases and 4 bases respectively, with 10 bases between them. The CDR3 runs to 14 residues. The CDR3 DNA is TGTGCCAGCAGCGTAGCGGGAAAGGGCTATGGCTACACCTTC. It encodes CASSVAGKGYGYTF.

The rearrangement links TRBV4-2 to TRBJ2-1; D tentatively fits TRBD1 or TRBD2 (5 bases each). CDR1 and CDR2 from the germline V gene are LGHNA and YNFKEQ. V lost 2 bases to trimming and J lost 6 bases, with 14 bases between them. The CDR3 contains 15 residues. CDR3 in DNA: TGTGCCAGCAGCCAACGGCGTGGGGGTTCCAATGAGCAGTTCTTC. Amino acids: CASSQRRGGSNEQFF.

This chain's CDR3 is CASPLGGQETQYF. The CDR3 bases are TGTGCCAGCCCATTGGGAGGACAAGAGACCCAGTACTTC. The chain joins TRBV2 to TRBJ2-5; a weak D match, TRBD2 (6 bases). There are 13 residues in the CDR3. The germline gives CDR1 SNHLY, CDR2 FYNNEI. With 8 bases removed from V and 2 bases from J, the gap between germline ends came to 12 bases.

The CDR3 here is CASSLLLAGEETQYF. The CDR3 DNA reads TGTGCCAGCAGCTTGCTTCTAGCGGGAGAAGAGACCCAGTACTTC. This sequence joins TRBV5-6 and TRBJ2-5; 10 bases match TRBD2. This CDR3 comprises 15 residues. CDR1 and CDR2 (germline): SGHDT, YYEEEE. Trimming took 1 base from V and 3 from J; bases not matched to a gene: 3.

The chain uses TRBV6-5 and TRBJ1-1; 7 bases are shared with TRBD1. The V gene end was trimmed by 4 bases and the J gene end by 5 bases; junction bases not matched to a gene: 10. CDR3 length equals 15 residues. Germline V gene data show CDR1 as MNHEY and CDR2 as SVGAGI. In DNA form, the CDR3 reads TGTGCCAGCAGTTTGACGGACAGGTCGTGGACTGAAGCTTTCTTT. This codes for CASSLTDRSWTEAFF.

This chain links TRBV9 with TRBJ2-1; 13 nucleotides align to TRBD2. The CDR3 extends over 17 amino acids. V was clipped by 4 bases and J by 2 bases; unmatched bases: 6. The germline V gene encodes CDR1 SGDLS and CDR2 YYNGEE. CDR3 sequence: CASSPRTSGGPYNEQFF. CDR3 DNA: TGTGCCAGCAGCCCAAGGACTAGCGGGGGACCCTACAATGAGCAGTTCTTC.

The J gene is TRBJ2-7, the V gene TRBV4-1; D gene uncertain. Deletions cut 0 bases from V and 5 bases from J, with 8 bases between. CDR3 length: 13 amino acids. Germline V lookup: CDR1 MGHRA, CDR2 YSYEKL. The CDR3 DNA sequence: TGCGCCAGCAGCCAAGAATCGATCCACGAGCAGTACTTC. Amino acids: CASSQESIHEQYF.

The chain has TRBV13 and TRBJ2-1; TRBD2 matches at 9 bases. Germline-derived CDR1 and CDR2 are PRHDT and FYEKMQ (reference sequence). V lost 1 base and J lost 7; bases outside the gene matches: 8. The CDR3 totals 16 residues. CDR3 DNA sequence: TGTGCCAGCAGCTTAGATGGTGCGGGGGGGTTGAATGAGCAGTTCTTC. The encoded protein is CASSLDGAGGLNEQFF. The full variable domain, in which reference TRBV13 and TRBJ2-1 provide the parts outside the CDR3, is AAGVIQSPRHLIKEKRETATLKCYPIPRHDTVYWYQQGPGQDPQFLISFYEKMQSDKGSIPDRFSAQQFSDYHSELNMSSLELGDSALYFCASSLDGAGGLNEQFFGPGTRLTVL.

The chain combines TRBV5-1 with TRBJ2-3; 11 positions match TRBD2. Germline loops: CDR1 SGHRS, CDR2 YFSETQ. The CDR3 is 17 residues long. V was pared by 4 bases and J by 6 bases, with 13 bases of the junction left unmatched. The CDR3 coding sequence is TGCGCCAGCAGCCCCTACCTTAGCGGGGGGGCCTCGGATACGCAGTATTTT. This gives the protein CASSPYLSGGASDTQYF.

The CDR3 DNA sequence: TGCAGCGCCCTGGTGGAGGGGGCGAGACGGACCGGGGAGCTGTTTTTT. It is translated as CSALVEGARRTGELFF. This rearrangement joins TRBV29-1 to TRBJ2-2; the D gene is possibly TRBD1 (7 bases). The CDR3 is 16 residues long. The germline V gene encodes CDR1 SQVTM and CDR2 ANQGSEA. The ends were cut back, 7 bases at V and 5 bases at J, with 23 bases in the middle.